Listed below are T cell receptor beta chains from one sample, sequenced in a study of blood T cell repertoires in COVID-19. Repertoires were generated with immunoSEQ multiplex PCR, while TCRdb's copy carries only in-frame clones and drops some. The repertoire has roughly 210,000 clones, around 90% of them found once; the top ten carry around 7%. Sequencing used PBMCs or T cells enriched from blood (not recorded which). The receptors stem from a man in his thirties or forties in a cohort exposed to, infected with or recovered from COVID-19 (not recorded which). Each CDR3 is given with its conserved first and last residue. D genes are given only for firm matches. Rows may omit the clone size; those that give it use once, few, many or a size class.

size: .
D: TRBD1
length: 15
V: TRBV6-6
J: TRBJ2-5
CDR3: CASSLGTVNRETQYF
DNA: TGTGCCAGCAGTCTCGGGACAGTCAATCGGGAGACCCAGTACTTC

size: .
D: TRBD1
length: 14
V: TRBV28
J: TRBJ1-2
CDR3: CASSITGANYGYTF
DNA: TGTGCCAGCAGTATAACAGGGGCTAACTATGGCTACACCTTC

size: .
D: .
length: 15
V: TRBV7-2
J: TRBJ2-7
CDR3: CASSLEGGLLTEQYF
DNA: TGTGCCAGCAGCTTAGAGGGAGGCCTCCTCACCGAGCAGTACTTC

size: .
D: TRBD1
length: 15
V: TRBV6-5
J: TRBJ2-2
CDR3: CASRAGQGIAGELFF
DNA: TGTGCCAGCAGAGCCGGACAGGGGATAGCCGGGGAGCTGTTTTTT

size: .
D: .
length: 15
V: TRBV21-1
J: TRBJ1-2
CDR3: CASSKAGQGYYGYTF
DNA: TGTGCCAGCAGCAAAGCGGGACAGGGTTACTATGGCTACACCTTC

size: .
D: TRBD1
length: 14
V: TRBV10-1
J: TRBJ2-1
CDR3: CASPQGQGGGEQFF
DNA: TGCGCCAGCCCGCAGGGACAGGGTGGTGGTGAGCAGTTCTTC

size: .
D: TRBD2
length: 15
V: TRBV5-6
J: TRBJ2-1
CDR3: CASSATSGTYNEQFF
DNA: TGTGCCAGCAGCGCAACTAGCGGAACCTACAATGAGCAGTTCTTC

size: .
D: .
length: 17
V: TRBV19
J: TRBJ2-1
CDR3: CASSIISAGLSYNEQFF
DNA: TGTGCCAGTAGTATTATTTCGGCGGGGCTATCCTACAATGAGCAGTTCTTC

size: .
D: .
length: 14
V: TRBV7-9
J: TRBJ1-5
CDR3: CASSLAGDNQPQHF
DNA: TGTGCCAGCAGCTTAGCAGGGGACAATCAGCCCCAGCATTTT

size: .
D: TRBD2
length: 15
V: TRBV11-2
J: TRBJ2-4
CDR3: CASSLLLAGKNIQYF
DNA: TGTGCCAGCAGCTTATTGCTAGCGGGGAAAAACATTCAGTACTTC

size: .
D: .
length: 14
V: TRBV27
J: TRBJ2-3
CDR3: CASRPGLNSDTQYF
DNA: TGTGCCAGCAGGCCAGGACTCAACTCAGATACGCAGTATTTT

size: .
D: TRBD1
length: 15
V: TRBV18
J: TRBJ1-2
CDR3: CASSPRAQGDPNYTF
DNA: TGTGCCAGCTCACCACGAGCACAGGGGGACCCTAACTACACCTTC

size: few
D: .
length: 12
V: TRBV6-5
J: TRBJ1-2
CDR3: CASSYVGGGYTF
DNA: TGTGCCAGCAGTTATGTCGGGGGGGGCTACACCTTC

size: .
D: .
length: 11
V: TRBV29-1
J: TRBJ1-1
CDR3: CSVDRGAGAFF
DNA: TGCAGCGTTGACAGGGGCGCAGGGGCTTTCTTT

size: .
D: TRBD2
length: 15
V: TRBV11-2
J: TRBJ2-7
CDR3: CASSLVQREFYEQYF
DNA: TGTGCCAGCAGCTTAGTACAGCGGGAGTTTTACGAGCAGTACTTC

size: once
D: TRBD1
length: 12
V: TRBV9
J: TRBJ1-2
CDR3: CASSTGQEGYTF
DNA: TGTGCCAGCAGCACCGGACAGGAAGGCTACACCTTC

size: .
D: TRBD2
length: 15
V: TRBV27
J: TRBJ2-3
CDR3: CASSLSRAGVDTQYF
DNA: TGTGCCAGCAGTTTATCGCGAGCGGGAGTCGATACGCAGTATTTT

size: .
D: .
length: 13
V: TRBV9
J: TRBJ2-5
CDR3: CASSVAGRETQYF
DNA: TGTGCCAGCAGCGTAGCAGGGCGAGAGACCCAGTACTTC

size: .
D: TRBD1
length: 16
V: TRBV6-2/TRBV6-3
J: TRBJ1-2
CDR3: CASSYLSTGGNYGYTF
DNA: TGTGCCAGCAGTTACTTGTCGACAGGGGGAAACTATGGCTACACCTTC

size: .
D: TRBD1
length: 15
V: TRBV29-1
J: TRBJ1-2
CDR3: CSAVRGTGGEDGYTF
DNA: TGCAGCGCCGTGCGAGGGACAGGGGGCGAGGATGGCTACACCTTC

size: .
D: .
length: 14
V: TRBV28
J: TRBJ1-4
CDR3: CASSFWQAGEKLFF
DNA: TGTGCCAGCAGTTTTTGGCAGGCGGGAGAAAAACTGTTTTTT

size: .
D: .
length: 13
V: TRBV7-9
J: TRBJ1-1
CDR3: CASSLGDGTEAFF
DNA: TGTGCCAGCAGCTTAGGAGATGGCACTGAAGCTTTCTTT

size: .
D: TRBD2
length: 15
V: TRBV7-9
J: TRBJ2-1
CDR3: CASSPPFREGNEQFF
DNA: TGTGCCAGCAGCCCTCCTTTTCGGGAGGGCAATGAGCAGTTCTTC

size: .
D: .
length: 12
V: TRBV5-1
J: TRBJ2-7
CDR3: CGREGHLYEQYF
DNA: TGCGGCAGAGAGGGACACCTCTACGAGCAGTACTTC

size: few
D: .
length: 14
V: TRBV28
J: TRBJ1-5
CDR3: CASSSGQPNQPQHF
DNA: TGTGCCAGCAGTTCTGGACAGCCCAATCAGCCCCAGCATTTT

size: .
D: TRBD1
length: 13
V: TRBV29-1
J: TRBJ2-7
CDR3: CSVVWDRGHEQYF
DNA: TGCAGCGTGGTTTGGGACAGGGGCCACGAGCAGTACTTC

size: .
D: TRBD1
length: 16
V: TRBV15
J: TRBJ2-1
CDR3: CATSPTPGQGYNEQFF
DNA: TGTGCCACCAGTCCCACACCGGGACAGGGCTACAATGAGCAGTTCTTC

size: .
D: .
length: 13
V: TRBV4-1
J: TRBJ1-1
CDR3: CASSQGDSEGAFF
DNA: TGCGCCAGCAGCCAAGGGGATTCCGAGGGAGCTTTCTTT

size: .
D: .
length: 15
V: TRBV28
J: TRBJ1-4
CDR3: CASSSSSPDRGKLFF
DNA: TGTGCCAGCAGCTCAAGCTCCCCCGATCGAGGAAAACTGTTTTTT

size: .
D: .
length: 14
V: TRBV4-1
J: TRBJ1-1
CDR3: CASGDWADRTEAFF
DNA: TGCGCCAGCGGGGACTGGGCGGATCGGACTGAAGCTTTCTTT

size: .
D: TRBD2
length: 16
V: TRBV27
J: TRBJ2-5
CDR3: CASSSRTSGSRETQYF
DNA: TGTGCCAGCAGTTCCCGGACTAGCGGGAGCCGAGAGACCCAGTACTTC

size: once
D: TRBD1
length: 14
V: TRBV2
J: TRBJ1-1
CDR3: CASTNGGDSNEAFF
DNA: TGTGCCAGCACCAACGGGGGGGACAGTAACGAAGCTTTCTTT

size: .
D: TRBD2
length: 17
V: TRBV6-4
J: TRBJ2-5
CDR3: CASSLRGRAGRQETQYF
DNA: TGTGCCAGTTCCCTACGCGGGAGGGCCGGGCGGCAAGAGACCCAGTACTTC

size: .
D: TRBD1
length: 12
V: TRBV28
J: TRBJ1-2
CDR3: CASSLLQGAITF
DNA: TGTGCCAGCAGTTTATTGCAGGGGGCAATCACCTTC

size: .
D: .
length: 11
V: TRBV28
J: TRBJ1-5
CDR3: CASSFGQPQHF
DNA: TGTGCCAGCAGTTTCGGTCAGCCCCAGCATTTT

size: .
D: .
length: 16
V: TRBV28
J: TRBJ1-2
CDR3: CASSPYRGTDRDGYTF
DNA: TGTGCCAGCAGTCCATACCGGGGAACCGACCGGGATGGCTACACCTTC

size: .
D: .
length: 15
V: TRBV5-1
J: TRBJ1-4
CDR3: CASSLGPGSYEKLFF
DNA: TGCGCCAGCAGCTTGGGGCCGGGGTCTTATGAAAAACTGTTTTTT

size: .
D: .
length: 14
V: TRBV6-5
J: TRBJ2-3
CDR3: CASSYSEGRDTQYF
DNA: TGTGCCAGCAGTTACTCGGAAGGGAGAGATACGCAGTATTTT

size: .
D: TRBD1
length: 13
V: TRBV2
J: TRBJ2-5
CDR3: CASSRTGVVTQYF
DNA: TGTGCCAGCAGCCGGACAGGGGTGGTGACCCAGTACTTC

size: .
D: .
length: 15
V: TRBV6-2/TRBV6-3
J: TRBJ1-2
CDR3: CASSYAYRPYYGYTF
DNA: TGTGCCAGCAGTTACGCGTACAGGCCCTACTATGGCTACACCTTC

size: .
D: TRBD2
length: 15
V: TRBV27
J: TRBJ2-4
CDR3: CASSLGGLGGNIQYF
DNA: TGTGCCAGCAGTTTGGGAGGACTAGGTGGGAACATTCAGTACTTC

size: .
D: .
length: 11
V: TRBV7-6
J: TRBJ2-5
CDR3: CASLGGETQYF
DNA: TGTGCCAGCTTGGGAGGAGAGACCCAGTACTTC

size: .
D: TRBD2
length: 13
V: TRBV29-1
J: TRBJ2-7
CDR3: CSAGASGSYEQYF
DNA: TGCAGCGCTGGGGCTAGCGGGAGCTACGAGCAGTACTTC

size: .
D: .
length: 18
V: TRBV19
J: TRBJ2-6
CDR3: CASSIEARAIAGANVLTF
DNA: TGTGCCAGTAGTATTGAGGCCAGGGCCATAGCTGGGGCCAACGTCCTGACTTTC

size: .
D: TRBD1
length: 13
V: TRBV6-5
J: TRBJ1-2
CDR3: CASRLTGGNGYTF
DNA: TGTGCCAGCAGACTAACAGGGGGCAATGGCTACACCTTC